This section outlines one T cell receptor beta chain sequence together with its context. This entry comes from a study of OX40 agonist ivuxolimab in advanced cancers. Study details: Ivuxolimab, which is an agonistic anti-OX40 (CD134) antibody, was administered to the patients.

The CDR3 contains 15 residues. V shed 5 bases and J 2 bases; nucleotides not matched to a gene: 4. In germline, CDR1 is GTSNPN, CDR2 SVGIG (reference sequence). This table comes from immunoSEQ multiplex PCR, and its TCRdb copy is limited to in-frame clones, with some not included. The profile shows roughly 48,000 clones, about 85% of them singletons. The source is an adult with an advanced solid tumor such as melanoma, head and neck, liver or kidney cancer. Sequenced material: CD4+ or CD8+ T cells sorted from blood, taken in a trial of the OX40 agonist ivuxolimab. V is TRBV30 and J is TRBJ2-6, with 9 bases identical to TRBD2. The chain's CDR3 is CAWLRGGTGANVLTF. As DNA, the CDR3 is TGTGCCTGGCTGCGGGGGGGCACTGGGGCCAACGTCCTGACTTTC.